The clone carrying this T cell receptor (beta chain) appeared many times. Its antigen is unidentified. The data stem from a study of neurological immune-mediated disorders. A single record per CDR3 protein comes from TCRdb applying MiXCR to the 5' RACE reads. This sample has over 50,000 distinct CDR3 sequences, with roughly 5.6% found just once. Overall study findings and caveats: Phylogenetic grouping placed 18 of 34 multiple sclerosis patients' repertoires in one related-CDR3 cluster, a possible signature.

V was trimmed by 1 base and J by 10 bases, leaving 11 bases between them. This CDR3 has 12 residues. The germline V gene has CDR1 SGHRS and CDR2 YFSETQ. This chain connects TRBV5-1 to TRBJ1-1; TRBD1 might be the D (5 bases). The material sequenced was PBMCs. The source is a human donor with multiple sclerosis. The donor label of this sample is uncertain. CDR3 in amino acids: CASSLQGDGAFF. DNA for the CDR3: TGCGCCAGCAGCTTGCAGGGAGATGGAGCTTTCTTT.